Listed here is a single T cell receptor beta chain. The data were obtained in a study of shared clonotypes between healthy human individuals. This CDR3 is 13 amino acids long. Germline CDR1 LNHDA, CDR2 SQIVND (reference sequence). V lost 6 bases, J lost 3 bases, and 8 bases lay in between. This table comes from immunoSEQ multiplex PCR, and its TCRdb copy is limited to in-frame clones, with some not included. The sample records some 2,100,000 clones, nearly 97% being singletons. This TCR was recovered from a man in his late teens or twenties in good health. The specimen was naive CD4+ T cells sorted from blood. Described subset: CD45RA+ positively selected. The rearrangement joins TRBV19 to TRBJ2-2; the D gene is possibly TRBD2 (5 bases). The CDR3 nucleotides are TGTGCCAGTAGGGGGAGAGACACCGGGGAGCTGTTTTTT. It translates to CASRGRDTGELFF. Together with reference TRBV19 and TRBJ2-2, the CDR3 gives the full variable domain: DGGITQSPKYLFRKEGQNVTLSCEQNLNHDAMYWYRQDPGQGLRLIYYSQIVNDFQKGDIAEGYSVSREKKESFPLTVTSAQKNPTAFYLCASRGRDTGELFFGEGSRLTVL.